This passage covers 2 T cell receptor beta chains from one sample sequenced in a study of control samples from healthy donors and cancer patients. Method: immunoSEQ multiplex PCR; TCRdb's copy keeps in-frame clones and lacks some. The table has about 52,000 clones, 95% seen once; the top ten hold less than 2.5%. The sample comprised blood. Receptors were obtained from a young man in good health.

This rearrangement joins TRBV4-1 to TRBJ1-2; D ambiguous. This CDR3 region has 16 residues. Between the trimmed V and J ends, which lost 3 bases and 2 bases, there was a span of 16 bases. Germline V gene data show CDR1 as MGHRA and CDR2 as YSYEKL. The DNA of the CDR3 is TGCGCCAGCAGCCAGGGGAGAGGTGGGCTAAACTATGGCTACACCTTC. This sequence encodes CASSQGRGGLNYGYTF.

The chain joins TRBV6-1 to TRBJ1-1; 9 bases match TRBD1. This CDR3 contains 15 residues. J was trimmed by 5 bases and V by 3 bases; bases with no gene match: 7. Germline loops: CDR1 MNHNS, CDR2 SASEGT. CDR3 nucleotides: TGTGCCAGCAGTGACCAATGGGACAGGGAAACTGAAGCTTTCTTT. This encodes CASSDQWDRETEAFF.